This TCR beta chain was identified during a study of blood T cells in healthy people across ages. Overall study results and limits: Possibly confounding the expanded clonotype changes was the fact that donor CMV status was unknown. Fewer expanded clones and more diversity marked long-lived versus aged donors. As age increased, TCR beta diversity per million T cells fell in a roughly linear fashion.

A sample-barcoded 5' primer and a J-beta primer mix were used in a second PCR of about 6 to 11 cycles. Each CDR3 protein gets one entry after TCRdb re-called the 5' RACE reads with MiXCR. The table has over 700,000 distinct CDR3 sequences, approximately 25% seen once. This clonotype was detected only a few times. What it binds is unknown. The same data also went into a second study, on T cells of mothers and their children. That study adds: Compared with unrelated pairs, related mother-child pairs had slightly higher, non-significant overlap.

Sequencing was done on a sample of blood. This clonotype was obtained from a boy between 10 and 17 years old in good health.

The CDR3 region is CSARGQATNEKLFF. The CDR3 bases are TGCAGTGCTAGGGGACAGGCAACTAATGAAAAACTGTTTTTT. The chain couples TRBV20-1 to TRBJ1-4; the match to TRBD1 covers 8 bases. The ends lost 3 bases at V and 0 bases at J; junction bases unmatched: 0. The CDR3 runs to 14 residues. Germline V gene lookup returns CDR1 DFQATT and CDR2 SNEGSKA (reference sequence).